This is a list of T cell receptor beta chains from one sample in a study of neurological immune-mediated disorders. Via MiXCR, TCRdb re-called the 5' RACE reads, giving one row per CDR3 protein. In the table there are 45,000 to 50,000 distinct CDR3 sequences, around 4.5% of which are singletons. The specimen sequenced was PBMCs. The source is a woman aged 60-75 years with multiple sclerosis. The conserved cysteine and the conserved F or W are not part of the CDR3 here. For some rows the clone size is stated as once, few or many, or as a class when expanded; others skip it.

j_gene,v_gene,abundance,len,CDR3aa
TRBJ2-2,TRBV5-1,NA,14,ASSPGLAGVTGELF
TRBJ1-2,TRBV6-1,many,10,ASSEPTGHYT
TRBJ2-3,TRBV5-1,many,14,ASSSRPGLITDTQY
TRBJ2-5,TRBV7-2,many,13,ASSLAGTNQETQY
TRBJ2-2,TRBV2,few,14,ASSRTSGRNTGELF
TRBJ1-3,TRBV20-1,many,16,SARPGEGIGPSGNTIY
TRBJ2-5,TRBV10-3,many,11,ATASSGQETQY
TRBJ1-4,TRBV4-3,few,13,ASSQLTGANEKLF
TRBJ2-3,TRBV7-3,few,12,ASSYRLATDTQY
TRBJ2-2,TRBV12-3/TRBV12-4,NA,14,ASSPIGSGSIGELF
TRBJ2-5,TRBV7-7,many,15,ASSFGASGQLQETQY
TRBJ2-2,TRBV20-1,many,11,SARVAYTGELF
TRBJ2-7,TRBV28,many,12,ASSYAGGGHEQY
TRBJ2-1,TRBV6-5,few,15,ASSSPHSGSSYNEQF
TRBJ2-2,TRBV5-5,many,11,ASSLDGTGELF
TRBJ1-1,TRBV20-1,many,9,SARSVTEAF
TRBJ1-1,TRBV5-1,many,11,ASGGAIGAEAF
TRBJ1-5,TRBV14,NA,14,ASSQERDRGNQPQN
TRBJ2-1,TRBV5-4,many,14,ASSLGSTASYNEQF
TRBJ2-2,TRBV20-1,many,12,SARDRAHTGELF
TRBJ2-3,TRBV9,few,13,ASSDFAGAGDTQY
TRBJ2-1,TRBV10-3,many,10,AISPVGDEQF
TRBJ2-5,TRBV12-3/TRBV12-4,many,11,ASSLAQGETQY
TRBJ2-2,TRBV7-2,many,12,ASSLHGDAGELF
TRBJ1-3,TRBV10-3,many,13,AISESYTPGNTIY
TRBJ2-3,TRBV12-3/TRBV12-4,many,11,ASSSSGKSTQY
TRBJ2-2,TRBV3-1,many,14,ASSRLAGGPTGELF
TRBJ2-5,TRBV6-2/TRBV6-3,few,14,ASSFQQGAREETQY
TRBJ1-2,TRBV7-2,many,16,ASSLGGADRGGVSGYT